One and the same sample provided the 3 T cell receptor beta chains below, sequenced in a study of blood T cell repertoires in COVID-19. Method: immunoSEQ multiplex PCR; TCRdb's copy keeps in-frame clones and lacks some. The sample holds tens of thousands of clones, 88% seen once. Sequencing input: peripheral blood. All receptors come from a woman aged 70-85 years with acute or convalescent COVID-19.

This sequence joins TRBV19 and TRBJ1-5; D remains unclear. CDR1 and CDR2 (germline): LNHDA, SQIVND (reference sequence). V gave up 2 bases and J gave up 1 base, with 21 bases separating them. The CDR3 loop spans 19 amino acids. CDR3 DNA sequence: TGTGCCAGTAGTATATGGAGGGATCCTCGGGTCGCGAGCAATCAGCCCCAGCATTTT. This encodes CASSIWRDPRVASNQPQHF.

This clone showed up just once. The chain couples TRBV7-8 to TRBJ1-1; D ambiguous. The CDR3 has 14 residues. The V and J ends lost 0 bases and 1 base respectively, with 6 bases between them. The germline gives CDR1 SGHVS, CDR2 FQNEAQ. CDR3 in DNA: TGTGCCAGCAGCTTAGCCAGTCCGAACACTGAAGCTTTCTTT. Its protein product is CASSLASPNTEAFF.

J is TRBJ2-7 and V is TRBV28; TRBD1 aligns across 7 bases. CDR1 and CDR2 from the germline V gene are MDHEN and SYDVKM. This CDR3 has 13 residues. The trim removed 8 bases at V and 6 bases at J, leaving 10 bases unmatched. In DNA form, the CDR3 reads TGTGCCAGCCCGAGAAAGGGGGCGGGCGAGCAGTACTTC. This codes for CASPRKGAGEQYF.